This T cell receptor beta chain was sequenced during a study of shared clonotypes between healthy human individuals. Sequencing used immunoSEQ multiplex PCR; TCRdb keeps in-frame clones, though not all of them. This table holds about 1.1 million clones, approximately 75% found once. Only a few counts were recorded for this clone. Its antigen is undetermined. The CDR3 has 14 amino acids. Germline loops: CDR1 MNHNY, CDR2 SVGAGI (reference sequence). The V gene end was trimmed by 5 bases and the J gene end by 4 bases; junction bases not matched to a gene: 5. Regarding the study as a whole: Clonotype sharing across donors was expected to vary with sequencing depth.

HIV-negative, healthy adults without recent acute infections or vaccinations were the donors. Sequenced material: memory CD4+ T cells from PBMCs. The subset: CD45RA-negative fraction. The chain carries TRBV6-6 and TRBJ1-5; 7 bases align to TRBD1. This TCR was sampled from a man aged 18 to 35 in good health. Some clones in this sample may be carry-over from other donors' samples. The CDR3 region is CASSVDRENQPQHF. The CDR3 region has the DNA TGTGCCAGCAGTGTAGACAGGGAAAATCAGCCCCAGCATTTT.